This T cell receptor beta chain was retrieved from a study of T-cell reconstitution after alpha-beta-depleted transplantation in children. Study-wide findings and caveats: Hyperexpanded clones declined; after one year, newly produced T cells mostly supplied diversity. The study reportedly traced alpha-beta T cells about two months after transplant to several hundred expanded graft clones.

On this clonotype itself: As yet, its antigen is unknown.

Trimming removed 6 bases from V and 7 bases from J, with 19 bases in between. This CDR3 region has 15 residues. Preparation of the TCRbeta library used unique molecular identifiers. From the PCR reads, TCRdb called clonotypes with MiXCR, one entry per CDR3 protein. The sample comprises 440,000 or so distinct CDR3 sequences, 43% of which are singletons, and roughly a quarter rests with the top ten. The chain couples TRBV12-3 or TRBV12-4 to TRBJ1-5; a weak D match, TRBD1 (6 bases). This clonotype originated in a girl aged 2 to 9 with aplastic anemia, due to receive a stem cell transplant. The sequences come from PBMCs, collected before TCRalphabeta/CD19-depleted stem cell transplant. In DNA form, the CDR3 reads TGTGCCAGCAGCAAATTGACAGGCCCCAACCAGCCCCAGCATTTT. It is translated as CASSKLTGPNQPQHF.